A selection of T cell receptor beta chains follows, all from one sample in a study of T cells in Graves' hyperthyroidism and ophthalmopathy. TCRdb re-called the multiplex PCR reads through MiXCR, storing one row per CDR3 protein. The sample includes 500,000 to 650,000 distinct CDR3 sequences, 14% of them seen just once. The source material was blood. The receptors were gathered from a woman between 50 and 59 years old with Graves' ophthalmopathy. Both conserved end residues are part of each CDR3. The D gene is left open where the match is weak. The size field is filled for only some rows; it gives once, few, many or a size class.

CASSQELAGADTQYF	TGTGCCAGCAGCCAAGAACTAGCGGGAGCAGATACGCAGTATTTT	TRBJ2-3	TRBD2	-	TRBV4-2
CASSPRYDGTPTYNEQFF	TGTGCCAGCAGTCCCAGGTATGACGGGACACCCACGTACAATGAGCAGTTCTTC	TRBJ2-1	-	many	TRBV12-3/TRBV12-4
CASSTSGTAVGYTF	TGCGCCAGCAGCACCTCCGGGACAGCCGTGGGCTACACCTTC	TRBJ1-2	TRBD1	many	TRBV5-1
CASSKEGLAGETQYF	TGTGCCAGCAGCAAAGAAGGACTAGCGGGAGAGACCCAGTACTTC	TRBJ2-5	TRBD2	many	TRBV7-3
CASSPRRIHEQYF	TGTGCCAGCAGCCCCAGGCGAATCCACGAGCAGTACTTC	TRBJ2-7	-	many	TRBV12-3/TRBV12-4
CASSLVLRNTGELFF	TGTGCCAGCAGCTTAGTGTTGAGAAACACCGGGGAGCTGTTTTTT	TRBJ2-2	-	many	TRBV11-3
CASRPGTGLTDTQYF	TGTGCCAGCAGACCCGGGACAGGCCTCACAGATACGCAGTATTTT	TRBJ2-3	TRBD1	-	TRBV7-9
CASSPNSYYEQYF	TGTGCCAGCTCACCAAACTCCTACTACGAGCAGTACTTC	TRBJ2-7	-	many	TRBV18
CASSHATSGSGREQFF	TGTGCCAGCAGCCACGCCACTAGCGGGAGTGGACGTGAGCAGTTCTTC	TRBJ2-1	TRBD2	many	TRBV6-1
CASSLSWTDSYEQYF	TGTGCCAGCAGCTTATCGTGGACGGACTCCTACGAGCAGTACTTC	TRBJ2-7	-	many	TRBV11-3
CAIGGTGDSYEQYF	TGTGCCATCGGGGGGACAGGCGATTCCTACGAGCAGTACTTC	TRBJ2-7	TRBD1	many	TRBV10-3
CASSLTRDLFSTEYGEQFF	TGCGCCAGCAGCTTGACCCGGGACCTATTCAGTACGGAGTACGGTGAGCAGTTCTTC	TRBJ2-1	-	many	TRBV5-1
CAWSSRGSGRTSYNEQFF	TGTGCCTGGAGTTCCCGGGGTAGCGGGAGGACCTCCTACAATGAGCAGTTCTTC	TRBJ2-1	TRBD2	many	TRBV30
CASSETPLASGSSYNEQFF	TGTGCCAGCAGTGAAACACCCCTAGCCAGCGGGAGCTCCTACAATGAGCAGTTCTTC	TRBJ2-1	TRBD2	-	TRBV2
CASSDRGKAYNEQFF	TGTGCCAGCAGCGACCGAGGGAAGGCCTACAATGAGCAGTTCTTC	TRBJ2-1	-	few	TRBV6-1
CASSPETGVEKLFF	TGTGCCAGCAGCCCAGAGACGGGAGTTGAAAAACTGTTTTTT	TRBJ1-4	-	many	TRBV3-1